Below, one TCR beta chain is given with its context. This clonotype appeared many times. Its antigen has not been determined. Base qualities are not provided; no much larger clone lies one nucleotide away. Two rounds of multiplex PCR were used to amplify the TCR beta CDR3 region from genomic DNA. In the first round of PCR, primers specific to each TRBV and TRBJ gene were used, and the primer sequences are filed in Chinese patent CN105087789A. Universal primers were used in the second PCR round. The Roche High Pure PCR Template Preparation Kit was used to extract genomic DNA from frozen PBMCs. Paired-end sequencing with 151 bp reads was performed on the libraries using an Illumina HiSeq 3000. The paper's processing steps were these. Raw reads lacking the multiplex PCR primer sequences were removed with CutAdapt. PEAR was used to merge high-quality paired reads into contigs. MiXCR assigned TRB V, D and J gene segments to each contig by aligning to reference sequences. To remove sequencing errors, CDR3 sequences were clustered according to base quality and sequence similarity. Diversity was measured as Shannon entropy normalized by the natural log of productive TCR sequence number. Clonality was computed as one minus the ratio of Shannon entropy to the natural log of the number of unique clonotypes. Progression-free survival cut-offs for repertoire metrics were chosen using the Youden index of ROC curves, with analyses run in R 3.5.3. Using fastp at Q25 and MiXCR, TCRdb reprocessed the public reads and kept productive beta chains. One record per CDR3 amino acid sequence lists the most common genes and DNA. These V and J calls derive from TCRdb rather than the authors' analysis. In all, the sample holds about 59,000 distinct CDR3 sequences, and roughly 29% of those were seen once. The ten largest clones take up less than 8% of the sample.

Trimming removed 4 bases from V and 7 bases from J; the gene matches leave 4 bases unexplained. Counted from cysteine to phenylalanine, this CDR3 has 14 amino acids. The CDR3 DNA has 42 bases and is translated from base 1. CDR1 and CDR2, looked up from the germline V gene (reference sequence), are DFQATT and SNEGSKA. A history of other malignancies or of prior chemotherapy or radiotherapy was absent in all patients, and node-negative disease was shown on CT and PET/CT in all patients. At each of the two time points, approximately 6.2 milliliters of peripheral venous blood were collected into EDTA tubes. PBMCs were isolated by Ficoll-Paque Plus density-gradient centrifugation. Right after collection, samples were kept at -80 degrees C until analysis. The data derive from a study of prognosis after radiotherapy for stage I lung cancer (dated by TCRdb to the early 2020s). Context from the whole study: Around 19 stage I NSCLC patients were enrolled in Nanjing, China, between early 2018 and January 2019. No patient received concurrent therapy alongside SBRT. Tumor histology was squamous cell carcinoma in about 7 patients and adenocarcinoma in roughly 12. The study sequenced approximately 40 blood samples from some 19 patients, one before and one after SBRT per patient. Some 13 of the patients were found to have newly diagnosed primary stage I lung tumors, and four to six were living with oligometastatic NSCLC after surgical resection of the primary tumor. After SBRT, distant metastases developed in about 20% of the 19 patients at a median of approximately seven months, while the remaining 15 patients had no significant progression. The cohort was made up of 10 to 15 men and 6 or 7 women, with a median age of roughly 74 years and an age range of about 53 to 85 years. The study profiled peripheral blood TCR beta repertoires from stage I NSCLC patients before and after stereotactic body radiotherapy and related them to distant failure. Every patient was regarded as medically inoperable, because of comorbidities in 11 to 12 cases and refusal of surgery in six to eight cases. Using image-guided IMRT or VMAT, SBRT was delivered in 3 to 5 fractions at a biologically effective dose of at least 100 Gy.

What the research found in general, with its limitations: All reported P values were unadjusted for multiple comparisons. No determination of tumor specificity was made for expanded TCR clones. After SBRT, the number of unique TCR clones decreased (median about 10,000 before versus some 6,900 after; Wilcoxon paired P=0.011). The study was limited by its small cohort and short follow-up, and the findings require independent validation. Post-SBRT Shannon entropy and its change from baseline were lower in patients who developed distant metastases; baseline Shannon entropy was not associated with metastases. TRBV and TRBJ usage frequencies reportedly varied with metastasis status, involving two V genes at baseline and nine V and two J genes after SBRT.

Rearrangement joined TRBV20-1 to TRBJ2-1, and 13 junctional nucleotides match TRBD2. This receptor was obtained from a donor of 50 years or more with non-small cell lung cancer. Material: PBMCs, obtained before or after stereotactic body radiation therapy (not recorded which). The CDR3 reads CSATGLAGLNEQFF. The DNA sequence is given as TGCAGTGCTACGGGACTAGCGGGGCTAAATGAGCAGTTCTTC.